The 24 T cell receptor beta chains reported below all come from one sample, sequenced in a study of T cell changes during pregnancy in multiple sclerosis. Clones were sequenced by immunoSEQ multiplex PCR, and TCRdb holds only the in-frame ones, with some missing. The repertoire holds roughly 40,000 clones, with around nine tenths as singletons. Sequencing used CD4+ T cells from peripheral blood mononuclear cells, obtained in the third trimester of pregnancy. All receptors come from a female donor with multiple sclerosis, enrolled in a pregnancy study.

This chain links TRBV11-3 with TRBJ1-2, with D unresolved. Germline V CDR1 and CDR2: SGHNT, YENEEA. This CDR3 has 13 amino acids. Trimming stripped 4 bases from V and 7 bases from J, with 13 bases between. CDR3 nucleotide sequence: TGTGCCAGCAGCTCCATTAATGGCCTTGGCTACACCTTC. It encodes CASSSINGLGYTF.

The J gene is TRBJ1-1, the V gene TRBV15; tentatively, D is TRBD1 (5 bases). This CDR3 has 13 amino acids. The V and J ends lost 5 bases and 8 bases respectively, with 15 bases between them. Germline V CDR1 and CDR2: LNHNV, YYDKDF (reference sequence). The DNA of the CDR3 is TGTGCCACCAGCGTAAGAAGGGGCTTGGAAGCTTTCTTT. Translated, it gives CATSVRRGLEAFF.

This clone was seen more than once but under ten times. V gene TRBV11-2 combines with J gene TRBJ2-4; 10 positions match TRBD2. The J segment lost 7 bases and the V segment lost 4 bases, leaving 10 bases of the junction unmatched. Germline V gene lookup returns CDR1 SGHAT and CDR2 FQNNGV. CDR3 length: 16 residues. The CDR3 sequence: CASSSSGSRSANIQYF. The CDR3 nucleotides read TGTGCCAGCAGCTCTAGCGGGAGTCGAAGCGCGAACATTCAGTACTTC.

The rearrangement links TRBV5-1 to TRBJ2-3; 8 bases fit TRBD2. Germline CDR1 is SGHRS and CDR2 is YFSETQ. The V segment lost 6 bases and the J segment 3 bases; nucleotides outside the gene matches: 9. The CDR3 runs 15 residues. CDR3 protein: CASNTGGARTDTQYF. Here the CDR3 DNA reads TGCGCCAGCAATACGGGGGGGGCGCGGACAGATACGCAGTATTTT.

The rearrangement links TRBV19 to TRBJ2-2; 10 nucleotides align to TRBD1. The germline CDR1 and CDR2 sequences are LNHDA and SQIVND (reference sequence). The CDR3 length is 15 residues. V trimming: 5 bases; J trimming: 5 bases; junction bases outside the gene matches: 5. CDR3 region: CASSLTGQGTGELFF. The CDR3 region has the DNA TGTGCCAGTAGTCTGACGGGACAGGGGACCGGGGAGCTGTTTTTT.

This chain joins TRBV19 and TRBJ1-5, with 7 bases fitting TRBD1. Germline trimming cut 5 bases from V and 7 bases from J; bases unmatched to any gene: 8. Germline CDR1 reads LNHDA; CDR2 reads SQIVND (reference sequence). The CDR3 covers 14 residues. CDR3 loop: CASSYRGLGQPQHF. The CDR3 coding sequence is TGTGCCAGTAGTTACAGGGGTTTAGGACAGCCCCAGCATTTT.

The gene calls are TRBV5-1 and TRBJ2-3; a weak D match, TRBD1 (6 bases). The CDR3 covers 14 residues. The germline CDR1 and CDR2 sequences are SGHRS and YFSETQ. Trimming pared 2 bases from V and 3 bases from J, leaving 10 bases between. The CDR3 nucleotides read TGCGCCAGCAGCTTTGAGGGGACAACAGATACGCAGTATTTT. Its protein is CASSFEGTTDTQYF.

The chain carries TRBV7-3 and TRBJ2-5; 7 bases line up with TRBD2. Germline trimming cut 5 bases from V and 9 bases from J; bases unmatched to any gene: 12. The germline V gene encodes CDR1 SGHTA and CDR2 FQGTGA. The CDR3 is made up of 14 amino acids. The CDR3 DNA reads as TGTGCCAGCAGCCAATTAGCGGGTGGGACGGCCCAGTACTTC. Residues: CASSQLAGGTAQYF.

This chain joins TRBV18 and TRBJ1-4, with D maybe TRBD1 (5 bases). The CDR3 spans 15 residues. CDR1 and CDR2 (germline): KGHSH, LQKENI. Trimming pared 1 base from V and 4 bases from J, leaving 10 bases between. The CDR3 nucleotides read TGTGCCAGCTCACCACGAGACAGCTTTAATGAAAAACTGTTTTTT. It yields the protein CASSPRDSFNEKLFF.

This clone was seen a few times. The chain links TRBV5-6 to TRBJ1-2; D possibly corresponds to TRBD1 (5 bases). V was trimmed by 1 base and J by 6 bases, leaving 10 bases between them. CDR3 length equals 13 residues. Germline CDR1 is SGHDT and CDR2 is YYEEEE. The CDR3 nucleotides read TGTGCCAGCAGCTTGTACGGGGGTAATGGCTACACCTTC. It specifies CASSLYGGNGYTF.

This clone was seen once. V usage is TRBV4-2 and J usage is TRBJ2-2; perhaps TRBD1 as D (5 bases). Trimming removed 1 base at V and 0 bases at J, with 6 bases between. Germline values: CDR1 LGHNA, CDR2 YNFKEQ. The CDR3 is made up of 15 amino acids. DNA for the CDR3: TGTGCCAGCAGCCAAGCGGACACGAACACCGGGGAGCTGTTTTTT. This gives the protein CASSQADTNTGELFF.

This chain links TRBV11-2 with TRBJ2-7; TRBD1 aligns across 8 bases. Trimming removed 5 bases from V and 4 bases from J; junction bases left unmatched: 4. Germline CDR1 SGHAT, CDR2 FQNNGV. This CDR3 contains 13 residues. CDR3 nucleotides: TGTGCCAGCAGCCGAGGACAGGGATACGAGCAGTACTTC. It is translated as CASSRGQGYEQYF.

The rearrangement uses TRBV5-6 and TRBJ1-1; 7 bases match TRBD1. V shed 4 bases and J 4 bases; nucleotides not matched to a gene: 4. This CDR3 is built from 13 residues. The germline CDR1 and CDR2 sequences are SGHDT and YYEEEE. In DNA form, the CDR3 reads TGTGCCAGCAGCCCTTACAGGGGCACTGAAGCTTTCTTT. This translates into CASSPYRGTEAFF. The full variable domain, completed using reference TRBV5-6 and TRBJ1-1, is DAGVTQSPTHLIKTRGQQVTLRCSPKSGHDTVSWYQQALGQGPQFIFQYYEEEERQRGNFPDRFSGHQFPNYSSELNVNALLLGDSALYLCASSPYRGTEAFFGQGTRLTVV.

V and J are TRBV2 and TRBJ1-5; TRBD1 is a possible D gene (5 bases). Germline V lookup: CDR1 SNHLY, CDR2 FYNNEI. Trimming stripped 3 bases from V and 6 bases from J, with 12 bases between. The CDR3 totals 14 residues. CDR3 in DNA: TGTGCCAGCAGTGACCAGGGCGTGGGTCAGCCCCAGCATTTT. This gives the protein CASSDQGVGQPQHF.

V and J are TRBV7-2 and TRBJ2-5; 12 bases are shared with TRBD2. Trimming removed 5 bases from V and 4 bases from J; junction bases left unmatched: 5. The CDR3 runs to 15 residues. In germline, CDR1 is SGHTA, CDR2 FQGNSA. CDR3 sequence: CASSPLAGGLETQYF. The DNA for the CDR3 is TGTGCCAGCAGCCCGCTAGCGGGAGGGTTAGAGACCCAGTACTTC.

The chain employs TRBV5-4 and TRBJ2-7, with D perhaps matching TRBD1 (6 bases). The V end lost 3 bases, the J end lost 1 base, and 17 bases lay between the germline ends. The CDR3 contains 16 residues. Germline lookup yields CDR1 SGHNT and CDR2 YYREEE (reference sequence). The CDR3 is CASSSGHGRASYEQYF. CDR3 nucleotide sequence: TGTGCCAGCAGCTCGGGACACGGCCGCGCATCCTACGAGCAGTACTTC.

This sequence joins TRBV7-9 and TRBJ1-5; 9 bases fit TRBD1. The length of the CDR3 is 14 residues. Germline assignment: CDR1 SEHNR and CDR2 FQNEAQ (reference sequence). The J segment lost 5 bases and the V segment lost 3 bases, leaving 2 bases of the junction unmatched. The CDR3 protein is CASSLGQGDQPQHF. The CDR3 DNA follows: TGTGCCAGCAGCTTGGGACAGGGAGATCAGCCCCAGCATTTT.

Only a few counts were recorded for this clone. The chain combines TRBV30 with TRBJ1-1; 7 bases line up with TRBD1. This CDR3 spans 13 amino acids. V was clipped by 3 bases and J by 4 bases; unmatched bases: 5. CDR1 and CDR2 (germline): GTSNPN, SVGIG (reference sequence). The DNA of the CDR3 is TGTGCCTGGAGATTACAGGGGTTCACTGAAGCTTTCTTT. Translated: CAWRLQGFTEAFF. Looking up the rest from reference TRBV30 and TRBJ1-1 gives the full variable domain: SQTIHQWPATLVQPVGSPLSLECTVEGTSNPNLYWYRQAAGRGLQLLFYSVGIGQISSEVPQNLSASRPQDRQFILSSKKLLLSDSGFYLCAWRLQGFTEAFFGQGTRLTVV.

This rearrangement joins TRBV5-1 to TRBJ2-1; D uncertain. Trimming removed 6 bases at V and 6 bases at J, with 19 bases between. CDR3 length equals 15 residues. Germline V lookup: CDR1 SGHRS, CDR2 YFSETQ. The CDR3, as DNA: TGCGCCAGCACCTCTTCAGAGGTACCGGGCAATGAGCAGTTCTTC. Residues: CASTSSEVPGNEQFF.

The chain combines TRBV19 with TRBJ1-2, with 7 bases aligning to TRBD1. Unmatched junction bases numbered 15, after V lost 5 bases and J lost 0 bases. The CDR3 is 18 amino acids. Per germline, CDR1 LNHDA and CDR2 SQIVND (reference sequence). In DNA, the CDR3 is TGTGCCAGTAGTCTAACAGGGGCCCGACTGGGGGCTAACTATGGCTACACCTTC. This translates into CASSLTGARLGANYGYTF.

A single count supports this clone. The chain recombines TRBV19 with TRBJ1-4, with TRBD1 as a possible D gene (5 bases). Germline lookup yields CDR1 LNHDA and CDR2 SQIVND (reference sequence). Trimming removed 1 base at V and 5 bases at J, with 14 bases between. This CDR3 contains 16 residues. CDR3 residues: CASSIVRGTENEKLFF. The CDR3 DNA follows: TGTGCCAGTAGTATAGTGCGTGGGACTGAGAATGAAAAACTGTTTTTT.

The gene calls are TRBV11-3 and TRBJ2-6; 10 nucleotides match TRBD1. Trimming took 5 bases from V and 2 from J; bases not matched to a gene: 6. Germline CDR1 and CDR2: SGHNT and YENEEA. The CDR3 contains 17 residues. CDR3 protein: CASSPGQGVAGANVLTF. CDR3 nucleotide sequence: TGTGCCAGCAGCCCCGGACAGGGGGTTGCTGGGGCCAACGTCCTGACTTTC.

V usage is TRBV25-1 and J usage is TRBJ1-2; tentatively, D is TRBD1 (5 bases). V lost 1 base and J lost 8, with 8 bases in between. The CDR3 contains 12 residues. CDR1 MGHDK and CDR2 SYGVNS come from the germline V gene. The CDR3 protein is CASSEFGGGYTF. The DNA of the CDR3 is TGTGCCAGCAGTGAATTCGGGGGGGGCTACACCTTC.

This clone was observed once. The chain carries TRBV5-1 and TRBJ2-7; maybe TRBD2 (6 bases). Trimming stripped 0 bases from V and 7 bases from J, with 14 bases between. The CDR3 has 14 amino acids. Germline CDR1 and CDR2: SGHRS and YFSETQ. CDR3 in amino acids: CASSLEVLAVEQYF. CDR3 sequence (DNA): TGCGCCAGCAGCTTGGAGGTATTAGCGGTAGAGCAGTACTTC.